Reported below is one TCR beta chain. This sample was taken from a study of blood T cell repertoires in COVID-19. Some clones are missing from TCRdb's copy, which holds only in-frame ones; the method was immunoSEQ multiplex PCR. The sample consists of more than 60,000 clones, 80% to 95% of them appearing once. From germline, CDR1 is SGHRS and CDR2 YFSETQ. This CDR3 spans 16 amino acids. Trimming cost V 3 bases and J 7 bases, with 23 bases left between them. The sequenced material came from peripheral blood. The chain is built from TRBV5-1 and TRBJ2-7, with a tentative D call TRBD2 (5 bases). The source is a human donor in a cohort sampled during active COVID-19. CDR3 sequence reads: CASSWPEGRRSEEQYF. The CDR3, as DNA: TGCGCCAGCAGCTGGCCTGAGGGCAGGCGGTCTGAAGAGCAGTACTTC.